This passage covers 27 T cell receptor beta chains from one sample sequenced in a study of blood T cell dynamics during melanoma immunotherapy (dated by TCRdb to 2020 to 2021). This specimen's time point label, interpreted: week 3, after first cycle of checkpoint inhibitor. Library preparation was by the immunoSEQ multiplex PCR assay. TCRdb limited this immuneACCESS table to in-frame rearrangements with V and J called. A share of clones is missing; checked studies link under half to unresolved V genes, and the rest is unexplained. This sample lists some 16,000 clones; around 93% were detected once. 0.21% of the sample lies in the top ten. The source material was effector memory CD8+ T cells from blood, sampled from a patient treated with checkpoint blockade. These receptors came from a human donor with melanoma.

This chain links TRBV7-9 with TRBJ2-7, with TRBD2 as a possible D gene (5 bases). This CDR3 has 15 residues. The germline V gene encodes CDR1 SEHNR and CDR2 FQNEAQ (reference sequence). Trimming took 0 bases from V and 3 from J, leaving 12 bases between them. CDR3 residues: CASSLASGSHYEQYF. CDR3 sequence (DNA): TGTGCCAGCAGCTTAGCGAGCGGAAGTCACTACGAGCAGTACTTC.

CDR3 residues: CASSSIRGDQFF. The CDR3 DNA reads TGTGCCAGCAGTTCCATCCGGGGGGATCAGTTCTTC. J is TRBJ2-1 and V is TRBV28; 7 bases map to TRBD2. This CDR3 comprises 12 residues. V gave up 4 bases and J gave up 13 bases; unmatched junction bases: 7. From germline, CDR1 is MDHEN and CDR2 SYDVKM.

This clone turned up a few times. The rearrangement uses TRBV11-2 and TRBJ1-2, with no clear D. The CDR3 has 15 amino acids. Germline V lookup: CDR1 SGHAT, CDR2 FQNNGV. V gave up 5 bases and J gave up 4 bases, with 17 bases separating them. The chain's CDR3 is CASSGGRPIGYGYTF. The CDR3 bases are TGTGCCAGCAGCGGCGGGAGGCCCATTGGCTATGGCTACACCTTC.

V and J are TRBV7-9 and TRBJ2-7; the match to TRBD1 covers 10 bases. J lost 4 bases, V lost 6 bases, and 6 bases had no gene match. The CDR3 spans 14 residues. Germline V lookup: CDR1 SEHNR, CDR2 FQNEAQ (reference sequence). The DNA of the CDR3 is TGTGCCAGCAGAGATGGGACAGGGGTTTACGAGCAGTACTTC. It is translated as CASRDGTGVYEQYF.

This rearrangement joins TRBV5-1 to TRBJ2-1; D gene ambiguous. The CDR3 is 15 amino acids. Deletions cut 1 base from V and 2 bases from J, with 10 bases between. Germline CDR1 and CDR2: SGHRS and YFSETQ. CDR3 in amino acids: CASSLTGGTYNEQFF. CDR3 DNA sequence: TGCGCCAGCAGCTTGACCGGCGGAACCTACAATGAGCAGTTCTTC.

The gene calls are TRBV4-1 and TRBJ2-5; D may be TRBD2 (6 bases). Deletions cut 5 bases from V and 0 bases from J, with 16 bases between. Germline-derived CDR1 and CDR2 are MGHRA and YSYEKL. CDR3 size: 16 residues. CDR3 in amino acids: CASSSHLGLNQETQYF. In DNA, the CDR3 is TGCGCCAGCAGCTCTCATCTGGGACTGAACCAAGAGACCCAGTACTTC.

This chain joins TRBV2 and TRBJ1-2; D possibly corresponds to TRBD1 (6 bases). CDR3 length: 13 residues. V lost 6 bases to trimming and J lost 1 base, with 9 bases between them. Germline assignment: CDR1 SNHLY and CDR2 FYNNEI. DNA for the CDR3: TGTGCCAGCAGGGACAGATTTAACTATGGCTACACCTTC. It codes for CASRDRFNYGYTF.

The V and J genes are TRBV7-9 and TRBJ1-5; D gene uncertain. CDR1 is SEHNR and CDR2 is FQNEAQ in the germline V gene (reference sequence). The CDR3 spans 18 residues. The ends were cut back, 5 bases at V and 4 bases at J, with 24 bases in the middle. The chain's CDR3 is CASSAGSDGPLANQPQHF. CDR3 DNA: TGTGCCAGCAGCGCGGGGTCGGACGGACCTTTGGCAAATCAGCCCCAGCATTTT. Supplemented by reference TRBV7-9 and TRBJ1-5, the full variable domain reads DTGVSQNPRHKITKRGQNVTFRCDPISEHNRLYWYRQTLGQGPEFLTYFQNEAQLEKSRLLSDRFSAERPKGSFSTLEIQRTEQGDSAMYLCASSAGSDGPLANQPQHFGDGTRLSIL.

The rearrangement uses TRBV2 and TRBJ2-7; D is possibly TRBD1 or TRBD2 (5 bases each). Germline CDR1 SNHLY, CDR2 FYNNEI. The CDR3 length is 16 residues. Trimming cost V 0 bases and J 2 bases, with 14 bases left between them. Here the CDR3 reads CASSEAGRGRTYEQYF. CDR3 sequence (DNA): TGTGCCAGCAGTGAAGCTGGTCGGGGCCGAACCTACGAGCAGTACTTC.

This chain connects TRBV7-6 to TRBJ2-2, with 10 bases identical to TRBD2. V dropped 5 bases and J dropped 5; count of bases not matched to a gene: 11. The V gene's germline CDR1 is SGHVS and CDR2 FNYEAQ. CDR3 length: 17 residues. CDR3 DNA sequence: TGTGCCAGCAGCCCCCGAGTAGCGGGAGGATCGACCGGGGAGCTGTTTTTT. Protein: CASSPRVAGGSTGELFF.

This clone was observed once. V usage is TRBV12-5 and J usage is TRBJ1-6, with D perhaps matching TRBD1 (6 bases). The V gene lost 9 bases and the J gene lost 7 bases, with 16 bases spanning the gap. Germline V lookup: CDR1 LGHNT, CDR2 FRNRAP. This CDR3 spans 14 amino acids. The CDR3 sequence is CARLKGQLNSPLHF. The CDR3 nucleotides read TGTGCTAGGTTAAAAGGACAGTTGAATTCACCCCTCCACTTT.

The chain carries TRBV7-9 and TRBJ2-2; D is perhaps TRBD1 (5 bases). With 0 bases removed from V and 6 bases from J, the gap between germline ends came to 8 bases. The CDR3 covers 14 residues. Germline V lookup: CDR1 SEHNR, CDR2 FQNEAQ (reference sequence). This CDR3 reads CASSLAGAPGELFF. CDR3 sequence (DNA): TGTGCCAGCAGCTTAGCAGGGGCGCCCGGGGAGCTGTTTTTT.

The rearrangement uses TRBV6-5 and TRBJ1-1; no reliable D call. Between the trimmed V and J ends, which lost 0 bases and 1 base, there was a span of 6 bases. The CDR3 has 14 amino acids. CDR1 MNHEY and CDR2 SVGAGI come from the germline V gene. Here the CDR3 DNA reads TGTGCCAGCAGTTACTCGCGGGGGAACACTGAAGCTTTCTTT. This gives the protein CASSYSRGNTEAFF.

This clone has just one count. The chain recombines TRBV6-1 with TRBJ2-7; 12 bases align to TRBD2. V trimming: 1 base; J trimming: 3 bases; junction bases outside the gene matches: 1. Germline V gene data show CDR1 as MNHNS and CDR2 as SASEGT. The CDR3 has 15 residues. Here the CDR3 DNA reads TGTGCCAGCAGTGAAGGGACTAGCGGGGTCTACGAGCAGTACTTC. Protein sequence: CASSEGTSGVYEQYF.

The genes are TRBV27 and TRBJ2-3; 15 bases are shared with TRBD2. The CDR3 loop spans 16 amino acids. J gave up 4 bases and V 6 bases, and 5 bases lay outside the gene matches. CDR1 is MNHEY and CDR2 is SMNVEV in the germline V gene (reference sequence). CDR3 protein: CASSPRTSGRADTQYF. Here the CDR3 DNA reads TGTGCCAGCAGCCCTCGGACTAGCGGGAGGGCAGATACGCAGTATTTT.

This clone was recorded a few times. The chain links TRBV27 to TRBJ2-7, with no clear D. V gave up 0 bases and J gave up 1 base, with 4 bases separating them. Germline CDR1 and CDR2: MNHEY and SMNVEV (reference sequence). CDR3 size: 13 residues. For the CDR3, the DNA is TGTGCCAGCAGTTTATCAGGATCCTACGAGCAGTACTTC. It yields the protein CASSLSGSYEQYF.

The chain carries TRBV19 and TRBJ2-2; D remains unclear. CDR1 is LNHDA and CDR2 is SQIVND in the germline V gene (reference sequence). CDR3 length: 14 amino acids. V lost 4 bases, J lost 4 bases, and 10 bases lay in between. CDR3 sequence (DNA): TGTGCCAGTAGTAGGAAAGGTCTCACCGGGGAGCTGTTTTTT. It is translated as CASSRKGLTGELFF.

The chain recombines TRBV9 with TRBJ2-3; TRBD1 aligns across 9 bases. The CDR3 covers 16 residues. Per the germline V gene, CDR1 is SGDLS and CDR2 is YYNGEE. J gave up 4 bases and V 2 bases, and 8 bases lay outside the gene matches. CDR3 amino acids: CASSVTGGAGSDTQYF. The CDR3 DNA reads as TGTGCCAGCAGCGTCACAGGGGGCGCGGGGTCAGATACGCAGTATTTT.

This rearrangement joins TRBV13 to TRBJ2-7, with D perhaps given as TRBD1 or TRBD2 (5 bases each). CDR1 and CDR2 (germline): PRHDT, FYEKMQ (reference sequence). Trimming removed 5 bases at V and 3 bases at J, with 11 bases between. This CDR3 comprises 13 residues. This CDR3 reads CASSLGRGYEQYF. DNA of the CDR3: TGTGCCAGCAGCCTGGGACGGGGCTACGAGCAGTACTTC.

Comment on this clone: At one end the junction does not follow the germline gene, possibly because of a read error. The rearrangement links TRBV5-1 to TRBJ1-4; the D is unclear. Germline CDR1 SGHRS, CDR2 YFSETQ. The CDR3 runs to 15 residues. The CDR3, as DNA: TGCGCCTCATCGGAAACTCTCGCAACTAATAAAAAACTGTTTTTT. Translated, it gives CASSETLATNKKLFF.

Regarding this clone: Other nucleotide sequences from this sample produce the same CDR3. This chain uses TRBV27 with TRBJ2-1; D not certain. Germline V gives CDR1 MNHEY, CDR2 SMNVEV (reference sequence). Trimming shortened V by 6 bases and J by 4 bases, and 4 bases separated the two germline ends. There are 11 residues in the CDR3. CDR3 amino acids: CASSLYNEQFF. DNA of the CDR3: TGTGCCAGCAGCCTATACAATGAGCAGTTCTTC.

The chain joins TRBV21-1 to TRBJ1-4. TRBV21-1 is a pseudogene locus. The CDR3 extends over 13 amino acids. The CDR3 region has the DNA TGTGCCAGCAGCAAAGCGGGTGGAGAAAAACTGTTTTTT. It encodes CASSKAGGEKLFF.

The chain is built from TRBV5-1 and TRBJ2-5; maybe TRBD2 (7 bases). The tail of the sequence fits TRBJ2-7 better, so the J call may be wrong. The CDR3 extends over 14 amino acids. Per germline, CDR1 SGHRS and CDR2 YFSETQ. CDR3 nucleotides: TGCGCCAGCAGCTTACGGGGGGCCTCCTACGAGCAGTACTTC. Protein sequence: CASSLRGASYEQYF.

The CDR3, as DNA: TGTGCCAGCAGCGTAACCGGTAGCAATCAGCCCCAGCATTTT. Encoded protein: CASSVTGSNQPQHF. V and J are TRBV9 and TRBJ1-5; D remains unclear. CDR1 SGDLS and CDR2 YYNGEE come from the germline V gene. The length of the CDR3 is 14 residues. Trimming shortened V by 1 base and J by 0 bases, and 5 bases separated the two germline ends.

CDR3 residues: CSVEVAFPQEAFF. The CDR3 DNA reads TGCAGCGTTGAAGTTGCGTTCCCCCAGGAAGCTTTCTTT. V usage is TRBV29-1 and J usage is TRBJ1-1; no clear D gene. Germline V gives CDR1 SQVTM, CDR2 ANQGSEA. Trimming removed 1 base from V and 8 bases from J, with 14 bases in between. The CDR3 has 13 amino acids.

The CDR3 bases are TGTGCCAGCAGTTACTCGGCATCCTCCGGGGAGCTGTTTTTT. It translates to CASSYSASSGELFF. The chain combines TRBV6-6 with TRBJ2-2; no definite D call. The CDR3 runs 14 residues. CDR1 is MNHNY, CDR2 SVGAGI, per germline (reference sequence). The V end was cut by 0 bases, the J end by 6 bases, with 8 bases between.

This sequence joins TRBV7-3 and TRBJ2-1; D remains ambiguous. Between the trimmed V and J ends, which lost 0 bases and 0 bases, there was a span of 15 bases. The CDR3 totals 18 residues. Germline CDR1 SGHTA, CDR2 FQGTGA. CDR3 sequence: CASSLTPAVANSYNEQFF. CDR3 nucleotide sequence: TGTGCCAGCAGCTTAACCCCAGCAGTTGCGAACTCCTACAATGAGCAGTTCTTC.